This TCR beta chain was sequenced in a study of OX40 agonist ivuxolimab in advanced cancers. TCRdb's table, derived via immunoSEQ multiplex PCR, lists solely in-frame clones and lacks some. The sample has tens of thousands of clones; about nine tenths are singletons. The CDR3 loop spans 16 amino acids. Trimming removed 0 bases from V and 0 bases from J, with 9 bases in between. Germline CDR1 LGHNA, CDR2 YSLEER. The genes are TRBV4-3 and TRBJ2-1; the D is unclear. The clonotype was recovered from an adult with an advanced solid tumor such as melanoma, head and neck, liver or kidney cancer. The sequencing here drew on CD4+ or CD8+ T cells sorted from blood, taken in a trial of the OX40 agonist ivuxolimab. The CDR3 is CASSQDRSFSYNEQFF. In DNA, the CDR3 is TGCGCCAGCAGCCAAGATCGGAGCTTCTCCTACAATGAGCAGTTCTTC.